This T cell receptor (beta chain) stems from a study of T cell responses to AZD1222 COVID-19 vaccine. Overall study context: Pooling was applied to second doses at about 4 or about 12 weeks.

Data came from immunoSEQ multiplex PCR; TCRdb stores just in-frame clones and leaves some out. The data contain some 150,000 clones, roughly 91% of them seen just once; the ten biggest clones take up 1.6%. Whole-study results and caveats: Donors were chiefly white British, with a greater number of females, and clonal diversity was perhaps underestimated.

After removal of 4 bases from V and 3 bases from J, the junction contained 3 bases not matched to a gene. CDR1 is ENHRY and CDR2 is SYGVKD in the germline V gene. The CDR3 runs to 13 residues. On this clone itself: Its antigen is still unknown.

Sequenced material: peripheral blood, taken on day 0 of AZD1222 vaccination. The rearrangement joins TRBV10-3 to TRBJ2-7, with 7 bases fitting TRBD2. The TCR was taken from an adult in good health. In DNA form, the CDR3 reads TGTGCCATCAGTGTGGGGACTATCTACGAGCAGTACTTC. Translating it yields CAISVGTIYEQYF.